In its sample, the clone carrying this T cell receptor (beta chain) was seen many times. Its antigen is unidentified. From the PCR reads, TCRdb called clonotypes with MiXCR, one entry per CDR3 protein. Counted here are about 640,000 distinct CDR3 sequences, 20% occurring once; the ten biggest clones make up 0.7% to 1%. The sample belongs to a study of molecular identifiers for immune sequencing clone quantification. Study-wide results and limits: Approximately 1 million naive cells reportedly did not prevent detection of spiked Jurkat TCR RNA from one cell.

V was pared by 0 bases and J by 3 bases, with 9 bases between. The CDR3 sequence is 14 residues long. CDR1 is MGHRA, CDR2 YSYEKL, per germline. The specimen sequenced was naive CD8+ T cells from blood, with Jurkat cell RNA spiked in. Regarding subset: FACS-sorted CD8+CD4-CCR7+CD45RA+ naive T cells. The TCR sequence derives from a human donor in good health. Some libraries in this study had Jurkat cell RNA spiked in. This chain uses TRBV4-1 with TRBJ2-7; the D gene is possibly TRBD2 (6 bases). The CDR3 nucleotides are TGCGCCAGCAGCCAAGAAAACGGGGGCTACGAGCAGTACTTC. It specifies CASSQENGGYEQYF.